One and the same sample provided the 22 T cell receptor beta chains below, sequenced in a study of naive and memory T cell subsets. Study outcomes and limitations: A few larger clonotypes appeared in naive repertoires, especially CD8, possibly memory cells re-expressing CD45RA.

The antigens of these receptors remain unknown. Two oligonucleotides, mixed equimolar, formed the beta constant-region primer covering TRBC1 and TRBC2. The ligated cDNA underwent four PCR rounds using SP2 and nested alpha and beta constant-region primers. TCRdb re-analysed the UMI-ligation and nested PCR reads in MiXCR, keeping a single row per CDR3 protein. The repertoire consists of around 160,000 distinct CDR3 sequences, with roughly 23% occurring once and the leading ten covering about 0.11%. Sequences were obtained from naive CD4+ T cells from blood. The receptors were gathered from a human donor in good health.

The table lists this clonotype with many counts. This chain links TRBV10-2 with TRBJ2-5; D possibly corresponds to TRBD2 (5 bases). Trimming removed 8 bases at V and 2 bases at J, with 9 bases between. The CDR3 runs to 12 residues. Germline lookup yields CDR1 WSHSY and CDR2 SAAADI. In DNA, the CDR3 is TGCGCCAGCGGACTCGGTCAAGAGACCCAGTACTTC. Translated: CASGLGQETQYF.

The V gene is TRBV20-1, the J gene TRBJ1-4; possibly TRBD1 for D (6 bases). V was clipped by 7 bases and J by 5 bases, with 14 bases between them. This CDR3 spans 13 amino acids. Germline CDR1 is DFQATT and CDR2 is SNEGSKA (reference sequence). CDR3 sequence: CSVRGSQNEKLFF. CDR3 DNA sequence: TGCAGTGTCAGGGGCAGTCAGAATGAAAAACTGTTTTTT.

The chain links TRBV6-2 or TRBV6-3 to TRBJ2-1, with D perhaps TRBD1 (6 bases). The CDR3 sequence is 17 residues long. Germline V gene sequence: CDR1 MNHEY, CDR2 SVGEGT. V shed 11 bases and J shed 6 bases, with 29 bases lying between them. The CDR3 reads CAASRGGARPLFNEQFF. The DNA of the CDR3 is TGTGCCGCCAGCAGAGGGGGAGCTAGACCCCTTTTCAATGAGCAGTTCTTC.

Ten or more counts support this clonotype. V and J are TRBV4-1 and TRBJ2-7; weak D call: TRBD1 (7 bases). The length of the CDR3 is 15 residues. Germline values: CDR1 MGHRA, CDR2 YSYEKL. V was cut by 0 bases and J by 3 bases, with 12 bases left in between. CDR3 amino acids: CASSQDRGTDYEQYF. In nucleotides, the CDR3 is TGCGCCAGCAGCCAAGATCGCGGGACAGACTACGAGCAGTACTTC.

This sequence joins TRBV7-3 and TRBJ2-3, with 8 bases lining up with TRBD2. The CDR3 has 15 amino acids. Trimming took 3 bases from V and 3 from J; bases not matched to a gene: 5. CDR1 and CDR2 (germline): SGHTA, FQGTGA. The chain's CDR3 is CASSLSGSGTDTQYF. Written as DNA, the CDR3 is TGTGCCAGCAGCTTGAGCGGGAGCGGAACAGATACGCAGTATTTT. Looking up the rest from reference TRBV7-3 and TRBJ2-3 gives the full variable domain: GAGVSQTPSNKVTEKGKYVELRCDPISGHTALYWYRQSLGQGPEFLIYFQGTGAADDSGLPNDRFFAVRPEGSVSTLKIQRTERGDSAVYLCASSLSGSGTDTQYFGPGTRLTVL.

The chain employs TRBV5-1 and TRBJ2-5; D is unclear. Trimming shortened V by 3 bases and J by 4 bases, and 13 bases separated the two germline ends. CDR1 is SGHRS, CDR2 YFSETQ, per germline. CDR3 length: 14 amino acids. The DNA for the CDR3 is TGCGCCAGCAGCTCCCAGCCCTCGGCAGAGACCCAGTACTTC. Its translation is CASSSQPSAETQYF.

This clonotype appeared a few times. V is TRBV29-1 and J is TRBJ1-5; D gene uncertain. V lost 6 bases, J lost 1 base, and 7 bases lay in between. This CDR3 region has 12 residues. Germline V gene sequence: CDR1 SQVTM, CDR2 ANQGSEA. The CDR3 sequence: CSVKASNQPQHF. CDR3 sequence (DNA): TGCAGCGTCAAGGCGAGCAATCAGCCCCAGCATTTT. The entire variable domain, with the rest obtained from reference TRBV29-1 and TRBJ1-5, is as follows: SAVISQKPSRDICQRGTSLTIQCQVDSQVTMMFWYRQQPGQSLTLIATANQGSEATYESGFVIDKFPISRPNLTFSTLTVSNMSPEDSSIYLCSVKASNQPQHFGDGTRLSIL.

This clonotype was observed a few times. The chain uses TRBV4-1 and TRBJ2-3; tentatively, D is TRBD1 or TRBD2 (5 bases each). CDR1 is MGHRA, CDR2 YSYEKL, per germline. The ends were cut back, 0 bases at V and 4 bases at J, with 17 bases in the middle. The CDR3 has 17 residues. The CDR3 sequence: CASSQEGSGRRADTQYF. The DNA for the CDR3 is TGCGCCAGCAGCCAAGAGGGATCGGGGCGTAGGGCAGATACGCAGTATTTT.

This chain uses TRBV20-1 with TRBJ1-1, with TRBD1 matching over 7 bases. Germline values: CDR1 DFQATT, CDR2 SNEGSKA (reference sequence). V shed 4 bases, J shed 0 bases, and the junction held 8 bases outside the gene matches. The CDR3 consists of 15 residues. In DNA, the CDR3 is TGCAGTGCTAACTTAAGAACAGGGGTGAACACTGAAGCTTTCTTT. Protein sequence: CSANLRTGVNTEAFF.

The gene calls are TRBV5-1 and TRBJ2-6, with 7 bases fitting TRBD1. Germline CDR1 and CDR2: SGHRS and YFSETQ. This CDR3 is built from 16 residues. Trimming cost V 0 bases and J 4 bases; bases outside gene matches: 4. The CDR3 DNA sequence: TGCGCCAGCAGCTTGGACAGGGGACGGGGGGCCAACGTCCTGACTTTC. It specifies CASSLDRGRGANVLTF.

This clonotype was detected ten times or more. The V gene is TRBV20-1, the J gene TRBJ2-1, with 7 bases that match TRBD2. Per the germline V gene, CDR1 is DFQATT and CDR2 is SNEGSKA (reference sequence). This CDR3 is 15 amino acids long. V trimming: 0 bases; J trimming: 13 bases; junction bases outside the gene matches: 15. CDR3: CSARDPGRGAGVQFF. The DNA of the CDR3 is TGCAGTGCTAGAGATCCCGGCCGAGGTGCGGGAGTCCAGTTCTTC.

This chain joins TRBV7-2 and TRBJ2-4; D uncertain. From germline, CDR1 is SGHTA and CDR2 FQGNSA. V was cut by 0 bases and J by 9 bases, with 18 bases left in between. This CDR3 comprises 16 residues. In nucleotides, the CDR3 is TGTGCCAGCAGCTTAGCGCCCCCGGCAGGCGGTAGCATTCAGTACTTC. It codes for CASSLAPPAGGSIQYF. The full variable domain, with the rest looked up from reference TRBV7-2 and TRBJ2-4, is GAGVSQSPSNKVTEKGKDVELRCDPISGHTALYWYRQSLGQGLEFLIYFQGNSAPDKSGLPSDRFSAERTGGSVSTLTIQRTQQEDSAVYLCASSLAPPAGGSIQYFGAGTRLSVL.

The rearrangement joins TRBV6-5 to TRBJ1-1, with TRBD1 matching over 7 bases. The germline CDR1 and CDR2 sequences are MNHEY and SVGAGI. The CDR3 consists of 15 residues. V gave up 0 bases and J gave up 1 base; unmatched junction bases: 2. The CDR3: CASSYSTGKNTEAFF. Written as DNA, the CDR3 is TGTGCCAGCAGTTACTCGACAGGGAAGAACACTGAAGCTTTCTTT.

This clonotype showed up many times. V usage is TRBV20-1 and J usage is TRBJ2-7; perhaps TRBD2 as D (5 bases). The CDR3 extends over 13 amino acids. The V end lost 5 bases, the J end lost 0 bases, and 11 bases lay between the germline ends. Per the germline V gene, CDR1 is DFQATT and CDR2 is SNEGSKA (reference sequence). In DNA form, the CDR3 reads TGCAGTGCTGTTCCCGGGAACTCCTACGAGCAGTACTTC. This sequence encodes CSAVPGNSYEQYF.

This clonotype was seen more than once but under ten times. This chain links TRBV7-2 with TRBJ2-1; 10 bases align to TRBD1. Germline V CDR1 and CDR2: SGHTA, FQGNSA. This CDR3 has 15 amino acids. With V trimmed by 5 bases and J by 9 bases, 10 bases remained unmatched. The CDR3 loop is CASSLRDRGFSEQFF. The CDR3 bases are TGTGCCAGCAGCCTCCGGGACAGGGGCTTCAGTGAGCAGTTCTTC.

The gene calls are TRBV5-1 and TRBJ2-5; D is tentatively TRBD1 or TRBD2 (6 bases each). CDR3 length equals 13 residues. V lost 3 bases to trimming and J lost 2 bases, with 8 bases between them. The germline V gene encodes CDR1 SGHRS and CDR2 YFSETQ. The CDR3 bases are TGCGCCAGCAGCTGGGGGGCTCAAGAGACCCAGTACTTC. Its translation is CASSWGAQETQYF.

The chain joins TRBV19 to TRBJ2-1; D perhaps matches TRBD1 (5 bases). With 3 bases removed from V and 6 bases from J, the gap between germline ends came to 9 bases. Germline values: CDR1 LNHDA, CDR2 SQIVND (reference sequence). This CDR3 region has 13 residues. The CDR3 nucleotides read TGTGCCAGTAGTATCACCAGGGCCAATGAGCAGTTCTTC. It yields the protein CASSITRANEQFF. Full variable domain (outside the CDR3, taken from reference TRBV19 and TRBJ2-1): DGGITQSPKYLFRKEGQNVTLSCEQNLNHDAMYWYRQDPGQGLRLIYYSQIVNDFQKGDIAEGYSVSREKKESFPLTVTSAQKNPTAFYLCASSITRANEQFFGPGTRLTVL.

The chain carries TRBV6-2 or TRBV6-3 and TRBJ2-1, with a weak D call TRBD2 (6 bases). Trimming pared 4 bases from V and 7 bases from J, leaving 17 bases between. Germline CDR1 and CDR2: MNHEY and SVGEGT. CDR3 length: 15 amino acids. The CDR3 DNA reads as TGTGCCAGCAGTTTCAAACCGGGACTTCTAAATGAGCAGTTCTTC. Translated: CASSFKPGLLNEQFF.

The chain couples TRBV7-9 to TRBJ1-1; TRBD1 might be the D (6 bases). CDR1 and CDR2 (germline): SEHNR, FQNEAQ (reference sequence). This CDR3 spans 13 amino acids. The V and J ends lost 1 base and 6 bases respectively, with 9 bases between them. DNA of the CDR3: TGTGCCAGCAGCTTAGTTGGGGGCTCTGAAGCTTTCTTT. Amino acid sequence: CASSLVGGSEAFF.

This clonotype was seen more than once but under ten times. The J gene is TRBJ2-3, the V gene TRBV20-1, with 7 bases fitting TRBD1. Germline assignment: CDR1 DFQATT and CDR2 SNEGSKA (reference sequence). The CDR3 consists of 12 residues. The V and J ends lost 8 bases and 3 bases, in that order; junction bases with no gene match: 5. This CDR3 is CSLQQGTDTQYF. The DNA for the CDR3 is TGCAGTCTACAACAGGGGACAGATACGCAGTATTTT.

This clonotype was recorded many times. J is TRBJ2-7 and V is TRBV6-5, with D perhaps matching TRBD1 (6 bases). Trimming removed 5 bases from V and 0 bases from J, with 14 bases in between. This CDR3 has 15 residues. From germline, CDR1 is MNHEY and CDR2 SVGAGI. The CDR3 region has the DNA TGTGCCAGCAGTACTAGAGACAGGTACTCCTACGAGCAGTACTTC. As protein: CASSTRDRYSYEQYF.

This clonotype has only a few counts. The gene calls are TRBV25-1 and TRBJ2-5; 8 nucleotides line up with TRBD1. The ends lost 3 bases at V and 4 bases at J; junction bases unmatched: 7. CDR3 length: 15 residues. Germline V gene lookup returns CDR1 MGHDK and CDR2 SYGVNS. The CDR3 region has the DNA TGTGCCAGCAGTGATCGACAGGGGATGCGAGAGACCCAGTACTTC. It specifies CASSDRQGMRETQYF.